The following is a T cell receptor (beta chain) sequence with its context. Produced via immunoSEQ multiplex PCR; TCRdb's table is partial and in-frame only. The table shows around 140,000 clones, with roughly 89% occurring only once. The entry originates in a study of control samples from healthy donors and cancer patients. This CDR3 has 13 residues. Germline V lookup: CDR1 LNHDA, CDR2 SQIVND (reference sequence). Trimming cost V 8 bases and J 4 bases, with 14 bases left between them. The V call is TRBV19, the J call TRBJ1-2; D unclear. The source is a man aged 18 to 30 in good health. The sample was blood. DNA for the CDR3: TGTGCCAGTGGGTCTCGGCGGGCCTATGGCTACACCTTC. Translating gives CASGSRRAYGYTF.